Below are 18 T cell receptor beta chains sequenced from a single sample in a study of cytomegalovirus exposure and HLA in healthy donors. The data were produced by immunoSEQ multiplex PCR, yet TCRdb's version contains in-frame clones alone and is incomplete. The table includes fewer than 120,000 clones, approximately 89% detected once. Sequencing used PBMCs. These receptors originate from a woman aged 18-30 years in good health and CMV-seronegative.

This clone was counted a single time. The chain joins TRBV7-2 to TRBJ2-3, with 8 bases lining up with TRBD2. The CDR3 consists of 16 residues. Per the germline V gene, CDR1 is SGHTA and CDR2 is FQGNSA. Unmatched junction bases numbered 15, after V lost 5 bases and J lost 8 bases. The CDR3 sequence is CASSPQLAAQRGTQYF. In DNA form, the CDR3 reads TGTGCCAGCAGCCCTCAACTAGCGGCCCAAAGGGGTACGCAGTATTTT.

The chain employs TRBV28 and TRBJ1-2; the D gene is possibly TRBD1 (5 bases). CDR3 length: 12 amino acids. In germline, CDR1 is MDHEN, CDR2 SYDVKM. Between the trimmed V and J ends, which lost 7 bases and 6 bases, there was a span of 12 bases. The CDR3 here is CASIVRVDGYTF. In DNA, the CDR3 is TGTGCCAGCATTGTCAGGGTTGATGGCTACACCTTC.

The chain couples TRBV5-6 to TRBJ2-1; 9 positions agree with TRBD2. With 3 bases clipped from V and 5 bases from J, the junction kept 6 bases outside the gene matches. CDR1 is SGHDT and CDR2 is YYEEEE in the germline V gene. This CDR3 has 15 amino acids. The CDR3 protein is CASSSPGLAHNEQFF. In DNA form, the CDR3 reads TGTGCCAGCAGCTCTCCGGGACTAGCCCACAATGAGCAGTTCTTC.

The V and J genes are TRBV5-5 and TRBJ2-7; 8 bases are shared with TRBD1. The germline V gene encodes CDR1 SGHKS and CDR2 YYEKEE (reference sequence). The CDR3 spans 16 residues. V trimming: 1 base; J trimming: 0 bases; junction bases outside the gene matches: 6. The CDR3 DNA follows: TGTGCCAGCAGCTTGACCCGGGACAGGAGCTCCTACGAGCAGTACTTC. Amino acid sequence: CASSLTRDRSSYEQYF.

The chain uses TRBV7-8 and TRBJ1-1, with D hard to call. The V gene lost 2 bases and the J gene lost 1 base, with 14 bases spanning the gap. This CDR3 comprises 16 residues. CDR1 is SGHVS and CDR2 is FQNEAQ in the germline V gene. The chain's CDR3 is CASSLLSLGRNTEAFF. Written as DNA, the CDR3 is TGTGCCAGCAGCTTACTATCCCTGGGCAGGAACACTGAAGCTTTCTTT. Full variable domain (remainder filled in from reference TRBV7-8 and TRBJ1-1): GAGVSQSPRYKVAKRGQDVALRCDPISGHVSLFWYQQALGQGPEFLTYFQNEAQLDKSGLPSDRFFAERPEGSVSTLKIQRTQQEDSAVYLCASSLLSLGRNTEAFFGQGTRLTVV.

The chain couples TRBV19 to TRBJ2-3, with D unclear. The CDR3 runs to 16 residues. With 3 bases removed from V and 0 bases from J, the gap between germline ends came to 13 bases. CDR1 and CDR2 (germline): LNHDA, SQIVND (reference sequence). CDR3 loop: CASSITTSSSTDTQYF. The CDR3 DNA reads TGTGCCAGTAGTATCACGACTTCCTCTAGCACAGATACGCAGTATTTT.

The CDR3 coding sequence is TGTGCCAGCCTAAGACAGCCGAACACTGAAGCTTTCTTT. Protein: CASLRQPNTEAFF. The chain recombines TRBV13 with TRBJ1-1; D might be TRBD1 (5 bases). The CDR3 has 13 residues. V lost 8 bases, J lost 1 base, and 11 bases lay in between. CDR1 is PRHDT and CDR2 is FYEKMQ in the germline V gene (reference sequence).

J is TRBJ1-5 and V is TRBV28; D gene ambiguous. CDR1 and CDR2 from the germline V gene are MDHEN and SYDVKM. V shed 2 bases and J shed 7 bases, with 6 bases lying between them. The CDR3 has 12 residues. The CDR3 is CASSLIVQPQHF. The CDR3 coding sequence is TGTGCCAGCAGTTTAATAGTCCAGCCCCAGCATTTT.

V usage is TRBV7-2 and J usage is TRBJ2-7; 7 bases align to TRBD2. The CDR3 is 15 residues long. The V and J ends lost 5 bases and 0 bases, in that order; junction bases with no gene match: 7. The germline V gene has CDR1 SGHTA and CDR2 FQGNSA. CDR3 region: CASSEELAHSYEQYF. The CDR3 DNA reads TGTGCCAGCAGCGAGGAACTAGCGCACTCCTACGAGCAGTACTTC.

In DNA, the CDR3 is TGTGCCAGCAGCCCGAGGGCGGGGGGCTGGAGCTCCTACGAGCAGTACTTC. This codes for CASSPRAGGWSSYEQYF. The chain links TRBV7-2 to TRBJ2-7; 8 positions agree with TRBD2. V was clipped by 5 bases and J by 0 bases; unmatched bases: 12. The CDR3 covers 17 residues. CDR1 SGHTA and CDR2 FQGNSA come from the germline V gene. Based on the CDR3 plus reference TRBV7-2 and TRBJ2-7, the full variable domain is GAGVSQSPSNKVTEKGKDVELRCDPISGHTALYWYRQSLGQGLEFLIYFQGNSAPDKSGLPSDRFSAERTGGSVSTLTIQRTQQEDSAVYLCASSPRAGGWSSYEQYFGPGTRLTVT.

The chain joins TRBV10-3 to TRBJ1-1; tentatively, D is TRBD1 (5 bases). From germline, CDR1 is ENHRY and CDR2 SYGVKD. The V end lost 5 bases, the J end lost 1 base, and 5 bases lay between the germline ends. The CDR3 has 12 residues. CDR3 DNA sequence: TGTGCCATCAGTACAGGGAACACTGAAGCTTTCTTT. As protein: CAISTGNTEAFF.

This chain joins TRBV9 and TRBJ2-2; TRBD1 matches 8 bases. V lost 3 bases to trimming and J lost 3 bases; unmatched junction nucleotides: 4. CDR3 length: 15 amino acids. Germline CDR1 and CDR2: SGDLS and YYNGEE. CDR3 region: CASSDGQGYTGELFF. The CDR3 coding sequence is TGTGCCAGCAGCGATGGACAGGGCTACACCGGGGAGCTGTTTTTT.

J is TRBJ2-5 and V is TRBV9; tentatively, D is TRBD2 (6 bases). Trimming left V 2 bases short and J 5 bases short, with 16 bases between. The CDR3 spans 15 residues. Germline lookup yields CDR1 SGDLS and CDR2 YYNGEE. The CDR3 loop is CASSVEGTLMETQYF. In DNA, the CDR3 is TGTGCCAGCAGCGTTGAGGGGACTCTAATGGAGACCCAGTACTTC.

V is TRBV28 and J is TRBJ2-3; a possible D gene is TRBD2 (6 bases). Germline V gene data show CDR1 as MDHEN and CDR2 as SYDVKM. This CDR3 comprises 16 residues. Deletions cut 5 bases from V and 5 bases from J, with 20 bases between. For the CDR3, the DNA is TGTGCCAGCAGTCCCCGTCTTGGACTACCCGTAGATACGCAGTATTTT. It translates to CASSPRLGLPVDTQYF.

This rearrangement joins TRBV6-5 to TRBJ2-7, with 9 bases that match TRBD1. This CDR3 is 13 amino acids long. CDR1 and CDR2 (germline): MNHEY, SVGAGI. With 10 bases clipped from V and 4 bases from J, the junction kept 8 bases outside the gene matches. The chain's CDR3 is CATTGQGLYEQYF. In DNA form, the CDR3 reads TGTGCCACCACGGGACAGGGCCTTTACGAGCAGTACTTC.

This clone was seen only a few times. The chain's CDR3 is CASSQDRGGEETQYF. The CDR3 DNA reads as TGTGCCAGCAGCCAAGATCGGGGGGGGGAGGAGACCCAGTACTTC. V usage is TRBV4-2 and J usage is TRBJ2-5; 8 bases are a match to TRBD2. Germline CDR1 reads LGHNA; CDR2 reads YNFKEQ. The length of the CDR3 is 15 residues. With V trimmed by 0 bases and J by 5 bases, 5 bases remained unmatched.

In regard to this clone: Other DNA sequences in the sample encode the same CDR3. The chain is built from TRBV5-1 and TRBJ2-1; D gene ambiguous. Germline-derived CDR1 and CDR2 are SGHRS and YFSETQ. Deletions cut 0 bases from V and 4 bases from J, with 5 bases between. This CDR3 region has 13 residues. As DNA, the CDR3 is TGCGCCAGCAGCTTGGACCGGTACAATGAGCAGTTCTTC. Its protein product is CASSLDRYNEQFF.

The chain joins TRBV2 to TRBJ2-7, with D possibly being TRBD1 (5 bases). This CDR3 region has 11 residues. From germline, CDR1 is SNHLY and CDR2 FYNNEI. The V end was cut by 8 bases, the J end by 4 bases, with 9 bases between. DNA for the CDR3: TGTGCCAGCGGGGCAGGATACGAGCAGTACTTC. It codes for CASGAGYEQYF. The complete variable domain, with remaining parts taken from reference TRBV2 and TRBJ2-7, reads EPEVTQTPSHQVTQMGQEVILRCVPISNHLYFYWYRQILGQKVEFLVSFYNNEISEKSEIFDDQFSVERPDGSNFTLKIRSTKLEDSAMYFCASGAGYEQYFGPGTRLTVT.